The 18 T cell receptor beta chains below were found in one sample sequenced in a study of shared clonotypes between healthy human individuals. Sequenced by immunoSEQ multiplex PCR; TCRdb stores in-frame clones only, minus some. The sample includes more than 2 million clones, over 85% seen only once; the top ten take around 1.7%. Naive CD8 isolation took CD45RO-negative cells positively selected for CCR7 and excluded terminally differentiated effector memory CD45RA+ cells. Sequencing input: naive CD8+ T cells from PBMCs. The receptors stem from a man aged 18 to 30 in good health. Some clones in this sample may be carry-over from other donors' samples.

The sample holds a few counts of this clone. The J gene is TRBJ1-1, the V gene TRBV10-3; D is undetermined. Trimming removed 8 bases at V and 0 bases at J, with 10 bases between. Germline lookup yields CDR1 ENHRY and CDR2 SYGVKD. This CDR3 is built from 13 residues. The CDR3 DNA reads TGTGCCATCGCTGCCAGCTTGAACACTGAAGCTTTCTTT. Its protein is CAIAASLNTEAFF.

CDR3 sequence reads: CASSEEGRRVTYNEQFF. Written as DNA, the CDR3 is TGTGCCAGCAGTGAAGAAGGCAGGCGGGTCACCTACAATGAGCAGTTCTTC. This sequence joins TRBV6-1 and TRBJ2-1, with D possibly matching TRBD2 (5 bases). The germline gives CDR1 MNHNS, CDR2 SASEGT. The V and J ends lost 1 base and 2 bases respectively, with 15 bases between them. This CDR3 has 17 amino acids.

This clone showed up just a few times. This sequence joins TRBV19 and TRBJ1-1; D unresolved. CDR3 size: 12 residues. Trimming cost V 6 bases and J 3 bases, with 8 bases left between them. Germline V gene data show CDR1 as LNHDA and CDR2 as SQIVND (reference sequence). The CDR3 protein is CASRFADTEAFF. The CDR3 DNA is TGTGCCAGTAGGTTTGCTGACACTGAAGCTTTCTTT.

CDR3 DNA: TGCGCCAGCAGCCAAGAAGCTCTGAAGTACAACACCGGGGAGCTGTTTTTT. The encoded protein is CASSQEALKYNTGELFF. The rearrangement joins TRBV4-3 to TRBJ2-2; D is uncertain. The germline V gene has CDR1 LGHNA and CDR2 YSLEER. The CDR3 covers 17 residues. Trimming removed 0 bases from V and 2 bases from J, with 13 bases in between.

The rearrangement links TRBV18 to TRBJ2-1; D gene uncertain. The CDR3 consists of 14 residues. Germline CDR1 KGHSH, CDR2 LQKENI. Trimming stripped 3 bases from V and 7 bases from J, with 13 bases between. CDR3 coding DNA: TGTGCCAGCTCACCCGAATCCGTACCTAATGAGCAGTTCTTC. Protein: CASSPESVPNEQFF.

This chain connects TRBV11-1 to TRBJ2-2; TRBD2 matches at 7 bases. From germline, CDR1 is SGHAT and CDR2 FQDESV (reference sequence). V shed 0 bases and J 6 bases; nucleotides not matched to a gene: 7. The CDR3 extends over 16 amino acids. CDR3 amino acids: CASSLAGGPFAGELFF. CDR3 DNA sequence: TGTGCCAGCAGCTTAGCGGGAGGGCCGTTTGCCGGGGAGCTGTTTTTT.

The V call is TRBV5-1, the J call TRBJ2-3, with TRBD1 as a possible D gene (6 bases). The CDR3 consists of 15 residues. Germline CDR1 and CDR2: SGHRS and YFSETQ. The germline V and J ends were trimmed by 6 bases and 2 bases, with 16 bases remaining between them. CDR3 nucleotide sequence: TGCGCCAGCACCTACTGGACAGCCTACACAGATACGCAGTATTTT. Translated: CASTYWTAYTDTQYF. Using reference TRBV5-1 and TRBJ2-3 for the parts outside the CDR3, the full variable domain is KAGVTQTPRYLIKTRGQQVTLSCSPISGHRSVSWYQQTPGQGLQFLFEYFSETQRNKGNFPGRFSGRQFSNSRSEMNVSTLELGDSALYLCASTYWTAYTDTQYFGPGTRLTVL.

This rearrangement joins TRBV28 to TRBJ1-2, with D uncertain. V was shortened by 2 bases and J by 3 bases, with 13 bases between the two germline ends. CDR3 length: 15 amino acids. The V gene's germline CDR1 is MDHEN and CDR2 SYDVKM. The CDR3 reads CASSLIGREYYGYTF. The CDR3 nucleotides read TGTGCCAGCAGTTTAATAGGTAGAGAATACTATGGCTACACCTTC.

This chain uses TRBV7-9 with TRBJ2-7, with 10 bases that match TRBD2. The junction had 8 bases not matched to a gene; V was cut back by 4 bases and J by 5 bases. The CDR3 has 15 residues. Germline CDR1 SEHNR, CDR2 FQNEAQ (reference sequence). The CDR3 here is CASSSASGSFHEQYF. CDR3 bases: TGTGCCAGCAGCTCTGCTAGCGGGAGTTTCCACGAGCAGTACTTC.

The chain's CDR3 is CASSVAKAGWYNEQFF. DNA for the CDR3: TGTGCCAGCAGCGTTGCAAAGGCCGGATGGTACAATGAGCAGTTCTTC. The chain uses TRBV9 and TRBJ2-1; D is unresolved. Trimming removed 2 bases from V and 4 bases from J, with 16 bases in between. Germline V CDR1 and CDR2: SGDLS, YYNGEE. The CDR3 extends over 16 amino acids.

This chain joins TRBV27 and TRBJ2-1; 8 nucleotides match TRBD1. Per germline, CDR1 MNHEY and CDR2 SMNVEV (reference sequence). The CDR3 is 16 residues long. With 7 bases clipped from V and 2 bases from J, the junction kept 10 bases outside the gene matches. The CDR3: CASTDWTGFTYNEQFF. The CDR3 DNA sequence: TGTGCCAGCACCGATTGGACAGGGTTTACCTACAATGAGCAGTTCTTC.

J is TRBJ1-5 and V is TRBV19; D uncertain. The V and J ends lost 6 bases and 5 bases respectively, with 14 bases between them. CDR1 and CDR2 from the germline V gene are LNHDA and SQIVND (reference sequence). The CDR3 spans 14 residues. The DNA for the CDR3 is TGTGCCAGTAGAGGACTCACGGTCGATCAGCCCCAGCATTTT. The encoded protein is CASRGLTVDQPQHF.

V gene TRBV19 combines with J gene TRBJ2-5; 9 bases fit TRBD1. The junction had 12 bases not matched to a gene; V was cut back by 8 bases and J by 5 bases. Germline CDR1 LNHDA, CDR2 SQIVND (reference sequence). The CDR3 extends over 15 amino acids. Here the CDR3 DNA reads TGTGCCAGTTCGACCGGGACAGGGTCGATTGAGACCCAGTACTTC. Translated, it gives CASSTGTGSIETQYF.

The chain combines TRBV19 with TRBJ2-7; tentative D call: TRBD1 (6 bases). This CDR3 comprises 13 residues. Trimming removed 7 bases at V and 5 bases at J, with 15 bases between. The germline V gene encodes CDR1 LNHDA and CDR2 SQIVND (reference sequence). CDR3 region: CASIGTGSDEQYF. DNA for the CDR3: TGTGCCAGTATTGGAACAGGGTCTGACGAGCAGTACTTC.

The chain carries TRBV7-3 and TRBJ2-1, with D tentatively TRBD1 or TRBD2 (6 bases each). Between the trimmed V and J ends, which lost 0 bases and 15 bases, there was a span of 27 bases. CDR1 SGHTA and CDR2 FQGTGA come from the germline V gene. The CDR3 loop spans 17 amino acids. For the CDR3, the DNA is TGTGCCAGCAGCTTAACCCCGACTAGGGGGAACCAAGAGGGATGGTTCTTC. Its protein is CASSLTPTRGNQEGWFF. The full variable domain, in which reference TRBV7-3 and TRBJ2-1 provide the parts outside the CDR3, is GAGVSQTPSNKVTEKGKYVELRCDPISGHTALYWYRQSLGQGPEFLIYFQGTGAADDSGLPNDRFFAVRPEGSVSTLKIQRTERGDSAVYLCASSLTPTRGNQEGWFFGPGTRLTVL.

Of note for this clone: The identical CDR3 is also encoded by other nucleotide sequences in the sample. The rearrangement joins TRBV27 to TRBJ1-1; D may be TRBD1 (5 bases). Germline V lookup: CDR1 MNHEY, CDR2 SMNVEV (reference sequence). Trimming removed 6 bases from V and 1 base from J, with 9 bases in between. The CDR3 is 13 residues long. CDR3 nucleotides: TGTGCCAGCAGAGATAGGGGGAACACTGAAGCTTTCTTT. Protein product: CASRDRGNTEAFF.

With respect to this clone: The sample has other DNA sequences that encode this CDR3 too. This sequence joins TRBV10-1 and TRBJ2-7; TRBD1 matches at 8 bases. This CDR3 is built from 13 residues. The ends lost 4 bases at V and 2 bases at J; junction bases unmatched: 1. The germline V gene encodes CDR1 WNHNN and CDR2 SYGVQD (reference sequence). The CDR3 sequence: CASSGTGTYEQYF. CDR3 in DNA: TGCGCCAGCAGTGGGACAGGGACCTACGAGCAGTACTTC.

The chain has TRBV4-1 and TRBJ2-7; possibly TRBD1 or TRBD2 for D (5 bases each). This CDR3 contains 14 residues. V was trimmed by 0 bases and J by 7 bases, leaving 13 bases between them. Germline V gives CDR1 MGHRA, CDR2 YSYEKL. In DNA form, the CDR3 reads TGCGCCAGCAGCCAAGATGGGACGGTAAGGGAGCAGTACTTC. It is translated as CASSQDGTVREQYF.